Included here is one TCR beta chain sequence, with context. Unique molecular identifiers were incorporated into the prepared TCRbeta library. One entry per CDR3 protein results from TCRdb running MiXCR on the PCR reads. The sample holds approximately 270,000 distinct CDR3 sequences, approximately 9.8% seen once. This sample was included in a study of T-cell reconstitution after alpha-beta-depleted transplantation in children. This CDR3 region has 15 residues. V was pared by 1 base and J by 4 bases, with 11 bases between. Germline V CDR1 and CDR2: SGHTA, FQGTGA. The sequences come from PBMCs from the stem cell graft donor, collected from the stem cell graft. The origin of this receptor is a human donor who donated a stem cell graft to a child with SCID. The chain carries TRBV7-3 and TRBJ2-1; D may correspond to TRBD1 or TRBD2 (5 bases each). The DNA of the CDR3 is TGTGCCAGCAGCTTAAGCACGGGGCCTTACAATGAGCAGTTCTTC. Residues: CASSLSTGPYNEQFF.